The rows below give T cell receptor beta chains drawn from one sample of a study of human T cells and chemical hapten exposure. TCRdb re-derived calls from the RACE reads in MiXCR, one entry per CDR3 protein. The profile shows approximately 110,000 distinct CDR3 sequences, about 11% of them singletons. Sequenced material: whole blood, taken in connection with sensitization to the hapten diphenylcyclopropenone (DPC). All receptors derive from a woman aged 40 to 55 with alopecia areata. Some clones in this sample may be carry-over from other donors' samples. The CDR3 runs from the conserved cysteine through the conserved F or W. A D gene is named only where the DNA matches it firmly. The size field is filled for only some rows; it gives once, few, many or a size class.

j_call: TRBJ2-1
v_call: TRBV7-2
clone_size: few
d_call: TRBD1
cdr3_nt: TGTGCCAGCAGCTCTGGACAGGGAAGACCCAATGAGCAGTTCTTC
cdr3_aa: CASSSGQGRPNEQFF

j_call: TRBJ1-1
v_call: TRBV5-4
clone_size: -
d_call: -
cdr3_nt: TGTGCCAGCAGCCGGGGGGGTGAAGCTTTCTTT
cdr3_aa: CASSRGGEAFF

j_call: TRBJ1-1
v_call: TRBV3-1
clone_size: few
d_call: -
cdr3_nt: TGTGCCAGCAGCCAGCATGGTAGGCAGAACACTGAAGCTTTCTTT
cdr3_aa: CASSQHGRQNTEAFF

j_call: TRBJ2-3
v_call: TRBV6-2/TRBV6-3
clone_size: -
d_call: -
cdr3_nt: TGTGCCAGCAGTCCTGTAAGGCGGACGCAGTATTTT
cdr3_aa: CASSPVRRTQYF

j_call: TRBJ1-1
v_call: TRBV12-3/TRBV12-4
clone_size: many
d_call: -
cdr3_nt: TGTGCCAGCACCGGGAGGCTCGGGGACACTGAAGCTTTCTTT
cdr3_aa: CASTGRLGDTEAFF

j_call: TRBJ2-3
v_call: TRBV7-2
clone_size: many
d_call: TRBD2
cdr3_nt: TGTGCCAGCAGCTTACCCCCTAGCGGGAAAGATACGCAGTATTTT
cdr3_aa: CASSLPPSGKDTQYF

j_call: TRBJ1-4
v_call: TRBV18
clone_size: many
d_call: -
cdr3_nt: TGTGCCAGCTCACCACGGGGTCTTGCAACTAATGAAAAACTGTTTTTT
cdr3_aa: CASSPRGLATNEKLFF

j_call: TRBJ1-4
v_call: TRBV7-2
clone_size: -
d_call: -
cdr3_nt: TGTGCCAGCGGGGGGGGACGGACCGATGAAAAACTGTTTTTT
cdr3_aa: CASGGGRTDEKLFF

j_call: TRBJ1-1
v_call: TRBV29-1
clone_size: -
d_call: -
cdr3_nt: TGCAGCGCCCAAAGGGGGAACACTGAAGCTTTCTTT
cdr3_aa: CSAQRGNTEAFF

j_call: TRBJ2-5
v_call: TRBV7-9
clone_size: many
d_call: TRBD1
cdr3_nt: TGTGCCAGCAGCTCACGGACAGGGCTCCAAGAGACCCAGTACTTC
cdr3_aa: CASSSRTGLQETQYF

j_call: TRBJ2-1
v_call: TRBV6-5
clone_size: many
d_call: -
cdr3_nt: TGTGCCAGCAGTTACTCACCTAAGAGCTCCTACAATGAGCAGTTCTTC
cdr3_aa: CASSYSPKSSYNEQFF

j_call: TRBJ2-1
v_call: TRBV4-1
clone_size: many
d_call: TRBD1
cdr3_nt: TGCGCCAGCAGCCAAGGACAGGGTCGAATAAATGAGCAGTTCTTC
cdr3_aa: CASSQGQGRINEQFF

j_call: TRBJ1-5
v_call: TRBV6-2/TRBV6-3
clone_size: many
d_call: -
cdr3_nt: TGTGCCAGCAGCCCCGTTCTATCCAATCAGCCCCAGCATTTT
cdr3_aa: CASSPVLSNQPQHF

j_call: TRBJ2-1
v_call: TRBV11-3
clone_size: few
d_call: TRBD2
cdr3_nt: TGTGCCAGCAGCTTAGATGGAGGAGCGGGGGGCAAGAATGAGCAGTTCTTC
cdr3_aa: CASSLDGGAGGKNEQFF